One and the same sample provided the 30 T cell receptor beta chains below, sequenced in a study of CD8 T cells in Susac syndrome. With random hexamers, reverse transcription was performed on about 0.5 to 1 ug of RNA. TCRdb independently ran MiXCR on the immunoSEQ multiplex PCR reads; one entry per CDR3 protein. The table has some 99,000 distinct CDR3 sequences, around 97% seen once. The sequencing sample was made of CD4+ T cells from PBMCs. Source of these receptors: a human donor in good health.

The chain recombines TRBV7-9 with TRBJ2-5; tentatively, D is TRBD1 or TRBD2 (5 bases each). The length of the CDR3 is 16 residues. Trimming took off 5 bases at V and 5 bases at J, with 21 bases between the two ends. CDR1 SEHNR and CDR2 FQNEAQ come from the germline V gene (reference sequence). CDR3 protein: CASSSGQWGRRETQYF. The CDR3 coding sequence is TGTGCCAGCAGCAGCGGCCAGTGGGGGAGACGGGAGACCCAGTACTTC.

V is TRBV28 and J is TRBJ2-5; a weak D match, TRBD1 (6 bases). The CDR3 runs 13 residues. The germline CDR1 and CDR2 sequences are MDHEN and SYDVKM. V was shortened by 5 bases and J by 5 bases, with 12 bases between the two germline ends. Written as DNA, the CDR3 is TGTGCCAGCAGTCGACAGGCCGTCGAGACCCAGTACTTC. Amino acid sequence: CASSRQAVETQYF. The complete variable domain, with remaining parts taken from reference TRBV28 and TRBJ2-5, reads DVKVTQSSRYLVKRTGEKVFLECVQDMDHENMFWYRQDPGLGLRLIYFSYDVKMKEKGDIPEGYSVSREKKERFSLILESASTNQTSMYLCASSRQAVETQYFGPGTRLLVL.

V usage is TRBV5-6 and J usage is TRBJ2-4; D unresolved. The germline V gene has CDR1 SGHDT and CDR2 YYEEEE. This CDR3 region has 14 residues. Trimming pared 0 bases from V and 1 base from J, leaving 5 bases between. The CDR3 sequence is CASSLVGAKNIQYF. CDR3 bases: TGTGCCAGCAGCTTGGTAGGGGCCAAAAACATTCAGTACTTC.

CDR3 loop: CAIREAGGTDTQYF. CDR3 DNA sequence: TGTGCCATACGAGAAGCGGGGGGAACAGATACGCAGTATTTT. J is TRBJ2-3 and V is TRBV10-3; 9 nucleotides align to TRBD2. The germline gives CDR1 ENHRY, CDR2 SYGVKD. The CDR3 runs 14 residues. The V gene end was trimmed by 9 bases and the J gene end by 3 bases; junction bases not matched to a gene: 7.

The rearrangement uses TRBV6-2 or TRBV6-3 and TRBJ2-7; 11 nucleotides match TRBD1. With V trimmed by 6 bases and J by 5 bases, 9 bases remained unmatched. The V gene's germline CDR1 is MNHEY and CDR2 SVGEGT. The CDR3 is 15 residues long. The CDR3 DNA reads as TGTGCCAGCAGCCGAGGACAGGGGGCGCATCACGAGCAGTACTTC. It encodes CASSRGQGAHHEQYF.

The J gene is TRBJ2-5, the V gene TRBV7-9; TRBD1 agrees at 9 bases. This CDR3 contains 14 residues. Trimming removed 5 bases from V and 5 bases from J; junction bases left unmatched: 6. CDR1 is SEHNR, CDR2 FQNEAQ, per germline (reference sequence). CDR3 coding DNA: TGTGCCAGCAGCGTCAGGACAGGGGCGGAGACCCAGTACTTC. Translation gives CASSVRTGAETQYF.

V and J are TRBV9 and TRBJ2-2; possibly TRBD1 for D (6 bases). Between the trimmed V and J ends, which lost 0 bases and 5 bases, there was a span of 11 bases. The CDR3 spans 15 residues. Germline V lookup: CDR1 SGDLS, CDR2 YYNGEE. The CDR3: CASSVAGRGTGELFF. CDR3 bases: TGTGCCAGCAGCGTAGCCGGAAGGGGGACCGGGGAGCTGTTTTTT.

The chain combines TRBV18 with TRBJ2-7; D uncertain. CDR3 size: 14 residues. Germline V gene sequence: CDR1 KGHSH, CDR2 LQKENI. V was cut by 2 bases and J by 0 bases, with 8 bases left in between. The CDR3 is CASSPTGSSYEQYF. The CDR3 DNA sequence: TGTGCCAGCTCACCAACCGGTAGCTCCTACGAGCAGTACTTC.

The rearrangement links TRBV2 to TRBJ1-5; D is uncertain. Trimming shortened V by 4 bases and J by 1 base, and 11 bases separated the two germline ends. Germline lookup yields CDR1 SNHLY and CDR2 FYNNEI. The CDR3 has 15 residues. DNA of the CDR3: TGTGCCAGCAGTGGTGGACCGGGGAGCAATCAGCCCCAGCATTTT. Translating it yields CASSGGPGSNQPQHF.

V is TRBV3-1 and J is TRBJ1-5; D is unresolved. The CDR3 has 14 residues. V gave up 0 bases and J gave up 6 bases, with 9 bases separating them. Germline V CDR1 and CDR2: LGHDT, YNNKEL (reference sequence). DNA for the CDR3: TGTGCCAGCAGCCAAGATGTAGCTGGTCAGCCCCAGCATTTT. Translation gives CASSQDVAGQPQHF.

The rearrangement uses TRBV20-1 and TRBJ2-3; 7 bases match TRBD2. CDR1 is DFQATT, CDR2 SNEGSKA, per germline (reference sequence). V dropped 4 bases and J dropped 4; count of bases not matched to a gene: 11. The CDR3 is made up of 15 amino acids. The CDR3 protein is CSAIRRGMVPDTQYF. The CDR3 DNA follows: TGCAGTGCTATCCGGCGGGGGATGGTGCCAGATACGCAGTATTTT.

V and J are TRBV20-1 and TRBJ1-5; weak D call: TRBD1 (5 bases). The CDR3 is 15 residues long. V gave up 0 bases and J gave up 4 bases, with 13 bases separating them. The germline CDR1 and CDR2 sequences are DFQATT and SNEGSKA (reference sequence). CDR3 DNA: TGCAGTGCTAGAGATGGGGCAGGGAATAATCAGCCCCAGCATTTT. It specifies CSARDGAGNNQPQHF.

The chain couples TRBV3-1 to TRBJ2-7; 7 nucleotides agree with TRBD1. This CDR3 is 14 amino acids long. V shed 3 bases, J shed 10 bases, and the junction held 12 bases outside the gene matches. Germline CDR1 is LGHDT and CDR2 is YNNKEL (reference sequence). This CDR3 reads CASSQPGQPKLQYF. The CDR3 nucleotides read TGTGCCAGCAGCCAGCCGGGACAGCCAAAACTCCAGTACTTC.

V is TRBV6-6 and J is TRBJ1-5; 10 positions agree with TRBD1. CDR1 is MNHNY and CDR2 is SVGAGI in the germline V gene (reference sequence). This CDR3 is 16 amino acids long. V lost 6 bases and J lost 0; bases outside the gene matches: 5. The CDR3 sequence is CASRPGTGVSNQPQHF. CDR3 DNA sequence: TGTGCCAGCAGACCCGGGACAGGGGTTAGCAATCAGCCCCAGCATTTT.

The rearrangement links TRBV29-1 to TRBJ2-1; D might be TRBD2 (6 bases). V was clipped by 4 bases and J by 8 bases, with 12 bases between them. This CDR3 has 12 amino acids. The germline V gene encodes CDR1 SQVTM and CDR2 ANQGSEA. The CDR3 sequence is CSVVPGSDEQFF. The CDR3 nucleotides read TGCAGCGTTGTGCCCGGGAGTGATGAGCAGTTCTTC.

The chain couples TRBV30 to TRBJ1-6, with D possibly TRBD1 on 5 matching bases. The CDR3 is made up of 14 amino acids. Germline V gene data show CDR1 as GTSNPN and CDR2 as SVGIG (reference sequence). Trimming left V 7 bases short and J 7 bases short, with 17 bases between. In DNA, the CDR3 is TGTGCCTCCCTTCAGGGCCTCGGGAATTCACCCCTCCACTTT. It codes for CASLQGLGNSPLHF.

The V call is TRBV7-2, the J call TRBJ1-2, with 7 nucleotides matching TRBD1. CDR3 length: 15 amino acids. Germline trimming cut 0 bases from V and 0 bases from J; bases unmatched to any gene: 1. Per germline, CDR1 SGHTA and CDR2 FQGNSA. The CDR3 region is CASSLAGTANYGYTF. The CDR3 DNA sequence: TGTGCCAGCAGCTTAGCTGGGACAGCTAACTATGGCTACACCTTC. The entire variable domain, with the rest obtained from reference TRBV7-2 and TRBJ1-2, is as follows: GAGVSQSPSNKVTEKGKDVELRCDPISGHTALYWYRQSLGQGLEFLIYFQGNSAPDKSGLPSDRFSAERTGGSVSTLTIQRTQQEDSAVYLCASSLAGTANYGYTFGSGTRLTVV.

This chain's CDR3 is CASGSLSFPEENTEAFF. DNA of the CDR3: TGTGCCAGCGGGTCCCTTTCTTTTCCAGAGGAGAACACTGAAGCTTTCTTT. This sequence joins TRBV6-1 and TRBJ1-1, with D unclear. Trimming pared 8 bases from V and 1 base from J, leaving 23 bases between. CDR3 size: 17 residues. Germline V gene sequence: CDR1 MNHNS, CDR2 SASEGT.

This clonotype was observed once. The chain employs TRBV4-1 and TRBJ2-5, with a possible D match to TRBD2 (5 bases). Germline CDR1 is MGHRA and CDR2 is YSYEKL. This CDR3 is 14 amino acids long. The V end was cut by 4 bases, the J end by 5 bases, with 14 bases between. CDR3 region: CASSPSTPRETQYF. CDR3 DNA sequence: TGCGCCAGCAGCCCTAGCACTCCACGGGAGACCCAGTACTTC.

The chain recombines TRBV2 with TRBJ2-7; TRBD2 is a possible D gene (5 bases). The CDR3 extends over 11 amino acids. V was pared by 6 bases and J by 5 bases, with 8 bases between. CDR1 and CDR2 (germline): SNHLY, FYNNEI. The CDR3: CASSPADEQYF. CDR3 nucleotide sequence: TGTGCCAGCAGCCCAGCGGACGAGCAGTACTTC.

This clonotype was found once. The rearrangement joins TRBV7-9 to TRBJ2-6, with D uncertain. The germline CDR1 and CDR2 sequences are SEHNR and FQNEAQ (reference sequence). There are 15 residues in the CDR3. V lost 4 bases to trimming and J lost 2 bases, with 9 bases between them. DNA of the CDR3: TGTGCCAGCAGCTCGGGCCCGCCTGGGGCCAACGTCCTGACTTTC. As protein: CASSSGPPGANVLTF.

DNA for the CDR3: TGCGCCAGCAGCCGGCGAGCACCGGGACTGGGGAACACCGGGGAGCTGTTTTTT. Amino acid sequence: CASSRRAPGLGNTGELFF. The rearrangement uses TRBV4-3 and TRBJ2-2, with D possibly TRBD2 on 6 matching bases. The germline CDR1 and CDR2 sequences are LGHNA and YSLEER. V lost 4 bases and J lost 1, with 19 bases in between. The CDR3 contains 18 residues.

The V and J genes are TRBV28 and TRBJ1-5; D might be TRBD1 (5 bases). The CDR3 runs 15 residues. Looked up from germline, CDR1 is MDHEN and CDR2 is SYDVKM. Deletions cut 4 bases from V and 3 bases from J, with 13 bases between. In DNA, the CDR3 is TGTGCCAGCAGTTCCGGGGGAGGGTACAATCAGCCCCAGCATTTT. Translating gives CASSSGGGYNQPQHF.

The CDR3 region has the DNA TGCGCCAGCAGCAGAACGGGACCGATTCAAGAGACCCAGTACTTC. Protein: CASSRTGPIQETQYF. The chain uses TRBV4-1 and TRBJ2-5; D possibly uses TRBD1 or TRBD2 (5 bases each). Germline assignment: CDR1 MGHRA and CDR2 YSYEKL. CDR3 size: 15 residues. The ends were cut back, 5 bases at V and 2 bases at J, with 15 bases in the middle.

CDR3 sequence reads: CASSFKSSGRSLGTDTQYF. In DNA, the CDR3 is TGTGCCAGCAGCTTTAAGAGCTCAGGGAGGAGTTTAGGTACAGATACGCAGTATTTT. The chain recombines TRBV7-2 with TRBJ2-3, with a possible D match to TRBD2 (6 bases). The CDR3 totals 19 residues. Trimming pared 3 bases from V and 3 bases from J, leaving 25 bases between. Germline CDR1 and CDR2: SGHTA and FQGNSA.

This sequence joins TRBV9 and TRBJ1-2; D gene uncertain. The V end lost 0 bases, the J end lost 8 bases, and 5 bases lay between the germline ends. The germline V gene has CDR1 SGDLS and CDR2 YYNGEE. The CDR3 extends over 11 amino acids. In DNA form, the CDR3 reads TGTGCCAGCAGCGTAGGCGGCGGCTACACCTTC. Its protein product is CASSVGGGYTF.

The V gene is TRBV12-3 or TRBV12-4, the J gene TRBJ2-5; TRBD2 matches 8 bases. The CDR3 consists of 15 residues. J was trimmed by 1 base and V by 6 bases; bases with no gene match: 7. The CDR3 loop reads CASSPIAGSQETQYF. Here the CDR3 DNA reads TGTGCCAGCAGCCCTATAGCGGGGAGCCAAGAGACCCAGTACTTC.

The chain couples TRBV18 to TRBJ1-2; 8 bases fit TRBD1. CDR1 is KGHSH and CDR2 is LQKENI in the germline V gene. Trimming removed 1 base from V and 3 bases from J; junction bases left unmatched: 16. CDR3 length: 19 residues. CDR3 amino acids: CASSPRPDGTGSSDYGYTF. CDR3 DNA: TGTGCCAGCTCACCACGCCCTGACGGGACAGGTTCCTCAGACTATGGCTACACCTTC.

The V and J genes are TRBV25-1 and TRBJ1-2; 7 positions match TRBD1. Germline V gene data show CDR1 as MGHDK and CDR2 as SYGVNS. V was pared by 4 bases and J by 8 bases, with 7 bases of the junction left unmatched. The CDR3 totals 13 residues. The CDR3 here is CASSATGFRGYTF. The CDR3 nucleotides read TGTGCCAGCAGTGCGACAGGGTTTAGGGGCTACACCTTC.

V is TRBV5-1 and J is TRBJ1-6, with D possibly TRBD1 on 6 matching bases. V was trimmed by 2 bases and J by 8 bases, leaving 11 bases between them. This CDR3 has 14 amino acids. The V gene's germline CDR1 is SGHRS and CDR2 YFSETQ. The CDR3 protein is CASSFRGSDSPLHF. The CDR3 DNA is TGCGCCAGCAGCTTCAGGGGTTCGGATTCACCCCTCCACTTT.